The 32 T cell receptor beta chains given below trace back to one sample, sequenced in a study of cytomegalovirus exposure and HLA in healthy donors. The PCR contained 60 Vbeta and 13 Jbeta primers. TCRdb's copy holds only in-frame clones and misses some; the assay was immunoSEQ multiplex PCR. Here the sample table reports more than 40,000 clones. The sequencing sample was made of PBMCs. Receptors were obtained from a man aged 35-49 years in good health and CMV-seropositive.

This chain joins TRBV18 and TRBJ2-5; 11 bases agree with TRBD1. This CDR3 is built from 16 residues. V lost 5 bases to trimming and J lost 5 bases; unmatched junction nucleotides: 10. Per germline, CDR1 KGHSH and CDR2 LQKENI. The CDR3 spells CASSGLPGQGDETQYF. In DNA, the CDR3 is TGTGCCAGCTCAGGCCTACCGGGACAGGGGGACGAGACCCAGTACTTC.

The gene calls are TRBV28 and TRBJ2-2; 8 nucleotides align to TRBD2. This CDR3 region has 15 residues. V lost 5 bases, J lost 7 bases, and 9 bases stayed unmatched. Germline CDR1 is MDHEN and CDR2 is SYDVKM. CDR3 coding DNA: TGTGCCAGCAGTCTCAAAGCGGGAGTGAACGGGGAGCTGTTTTTT. Protein: CASSLKAGVNGELFF.

The genes are TRBV5-1 and TRBJ2-2; maybe TRBD2 (5 bases). V shed 6 bases and J shed 3 bases, with 15 bases lying between them. In germline, CDR1 is SGHRS, CDR2 YFSETQ. The CDR3 has 15 amino acids. CDR3 in DNA: TGCGCCAGCACCTTACCAGAGGGATACACCGGGGAGCTGTTTTTT. This translates into CASTLPEGYTGELFF.

The chain couples TRBV4-3 to TRBJ1-6, with a weak D call TRBD1 (6 bases). Trimming stripped 4 bases from V and 11 bases from J, with 15 bases between. The V gene's germline CDR1 is LGHNA and CDR2 YSLEER. The length of the CDR3 is 14 residues. The DNA of the CDR3 is TGCGCCAGCAGCCCAAAACAGGGTACGGCACCCCTCCACTTT. This sequence encodes CASSPKQGTAPLHF.

Of note for this clone: The junction does not match germline at one end; this may be a read error. The chain employs TRBV4-3 and TRBJ2-7; D not resolved. This CDR3 region has 14 residues. In germline, CDR1 is LGHNA, CDR2 YSLEER. The CDR3 coding sequence is TGCGCCAACAGCCAAGATCGAGGCCGATACGAGCAGTACTTC. Its protein is CANSQDRGRYEQYF.

The chain recombines TRBV5-1 with TRBJ2-2; D is perhaps TRBD2 (6 bases). This CDR3 has 15 residues. Germline CDR1 reads SGHRS; CDR2 reads YFSETQ. V shed 4 bases and J shed 6 bases, with 16 bases lying between them. CDR3 in amino acids: CASSPTTSLAGELFF. CDR3 sequence (DNA): TGCGCCAGCAGCCCCACGACTAGTTTGGCCGGGGAGCTGTTTTTT.

The chain couples TRBV9 to TRBJ2-7, with D perhaps matching TRBD1 (5 bases). Germline V lookup: CDR1 SGDLS, CDR2 YYNGEE. The CDR3 length is 14 residues. The V gene lost 4 bases and the J gene lost 6 bases, with 17 bases spanning the gap. The CDR3 bases are TGTGCCAGCAGCAGAGAAGTGACAGCCAGCGAGCAGTACTTC. Its translation is CASSREVTASEQYF.

The chain couples TRBV7-2 to TRBJ2-7; tentative D call: TRBD1 (5 bases). CDR3 length equals 14 residues. Germline CDR1 is SGHTA and CDR2 is FQGNSA. V was clipped by 3 bases and J by 5 bases, with 14 bases between them. CDR3 sequence: CASSFRAGSHEQYF. CDR3 coding DNA: TGTGCCAGCAGCTTTAGGGCAGGGTCCCACGAGCAGTACTTC.

The V call is TRBV5-5, the J call TRBJ2-7, with 9 bases aligning to TRBD2. The V gene's germline CDR1 is SGHKS and CDR2 YYEKEE (reference sequence). Trimming at V came to 2 bases and at J to 2 bases, leaving 8 bases not matched to a gene. The CDR3 is 16 amino acids. The CDR3 spells CASSLRRASGTYEQYF. Here the CDR3 DNA reads TGTGCCAGCAGCTTAAGGAGGGCTAGCGGGACCTACGAGCAGTACTTC. The full variable domain, completed using reference TRBV5-5 and TRBJ2-7, is DAGVTQSPTHLIKTRGQQVTLRCSPISGHKSVSWYQQVLGQGPQFIFQYYEKEERGRGNFPDRFSARQFPNYSSELNVNALLLGDSALYLCASSLRRASGTYEQYFGPGTRLTVT.

The CDR3 loop reads CASSLVRGSDEQFF. The CDR3 coding sequence is TGTGCCAGCAGCTTAGTGCGGGGGAGCGATGAGCAGTTCTTC. This chain links TRBV11-2 with TRBJ2-1; 7 positions match TRBD2. Germline CDR1 reads SGHAT; CDR2 reads FQNNGV. The CDR3 contains 14 residues. Trimming cost V 1 base and J 8 bases; bases outside gene matches: 5.

This chain connects TRBV11-2 to TRBJ2-1; 7 positions agree with TRBD2. The germline V gene encodes CDR1 SGHAT and CDR2 FQNNGV. The CDR3 sequence is 14 residues long. V gave up 7 bases and J gave up 2 bases; unmatched junction bases: 5. The chain's CDR3 is CASTPGRAYNEQFF. CDR3 nucleotide sequence: TGTGCCAGCACCCCGGGGAGGGCCTACAATGAGCAGTTCTTC.

This chain joins TRBV13 and TRBJ2-7; the D gene is possibly TRBD2 (6 bases). The CDR3 is made up of 17 amino acids. The germline CDR1 and CDR2 sequences are PRHDT and FYEKMQ (reference sequence). Trimming left V 4 bases short and J 0 bases short, with 19 bases between. For the CDR3, the DNA is TGTGCCAGCAGCTCCTGGACTACACGGGATAGCTCCTACGAGCAGTACTTC. This sequence encodes CASSSWTTRDSSYEQYF.

In DNA form, the CDR3 reads TGTGCCAGCAGCCTTGGACAGGGGCCAGAGACCCAGTACTTC. Translating gives CASSLGQGPETQYF. V and J are TRBV5-6 and TRBJ2-5; TRBD1 aligns across 9 bases. Germline loops: CDR1 SGHDT, CDR2 YYEEEE. V was pared by 4 bases and J by 4 bases, with 5 bases of the junction left unmatched. The CDR3 is 14 residues long.

V usage is TRBV18 and J usage is TRBJ1-2; 7 nucleotides line up with TRBD1. V was clipped by 6 bases and J by 0 bases; unmatched bases: 7. This CDR3 comprises 15 residues. CDR1 is KGHSH, CDR2 LQKENI, per germline. CDR3 sequence: CASSFQGDANYGYTF. Here the CDR3 DNA reads TGTGCCAGCTCTTTCCAGGGGGATGCTAACTATGGCTACACCTTC.

The chain combines TRBV19 with TRBJ1-5; 11 bases agree with TRBD1. Germline V gene data show CDR1 as LNHDA and CDR2 as SQIVND (reference sequence). The CDR3 is 14 residues long. The junction had 2 bases not matched to a gene; V was cut back by 6 bases and J by 4 bases. The CDR3 DNA sequence: TGTGCCAGTAGACGGGACAGGGGGAATCAGCCCCAGCATTTT. This translates into CASRRDRGNQPQHF.

The chain's CDR3 is CASSLAGTGQYEQYF. In nucleotides, the CDR3 is TGTGCCAGCAGTTTAGCCGGGACAGGTCAGTACGAGCAGTACTTC. The chain joins TRBV27 to TRBJ2-7; 8 bases fit TRBD1. Trimming at V came to 2 bases and at J to 4 bases, leaving 7 bases not matched to a gene. CDR3 length equals 15 residues. The V gene's germline CDR1 is MNHEY and CDR2 SMNVEV (reference sequence).

The V gene is TRBV7-3, the J gene TRBJ2-1, with TRBD2 matching over 8 bases. The CDR3 runs 15 residues. CDR1 and CDR2 (germline): SGHTA, FQGTGA. V lost 5 bases and J lost 7; bases outside the gene matches: 10. The CDR3 DNA is TGTGCCAGCAGCCTGCCCGGGGGGGAGGGAAATGAGCAGTTCTTC. The encoded protein is CASSLPGGEGNEQFF.

The chain has TRBV14 and TRBJ2-7, with 7 bases that match TRBD1. CDR3 length: 16 amino acids. Germline trimming cut 0 bases from V and 0 bases from J; bases unmatched to any gene: 5. Per the germline V gene, CDR1 is SGHDN and CDR2 is FVKESK. Written as DNA, the CDR3 is TGTGCCAGCAGCCAAGATCGGGACAGAGACTCCTACGAGCAGTACTTC. Its translation is CASSQDRDRDSYEQYF.

The V call is TRBV7-8, the J call TRBJ2-7; no firm D call. Trimming left V 7 bases short and J 0 bases short, with 16 bases between. The CDR3 runs to 15 residues. Germline V gives CDR1 SGHVS, CDR2 FQNEAQ. The CDR3 DNA is TGTGCCAGCACCCGTGAGGAGCTGAGCTCCTACGAGCAGTACTTC. This encodes CASTREELSSYEQYF.

J is TRBJ2-7 and V is TRBV7-2; 10 bases map to TRBD2. CDR1 SGHTA and CDR2 FQGNSA come from the germline V gene. Losses at the gene ends were 1 base for V and 4 bases for J; bases not matched to a gene: 4. CDR3 length equals 15 residues. The CDR3 reads CASSLEGTSEYEQYF. CDR3 DNA: TGTGCCAGCAGCTTAGAGGGGACTAGCGAGTACGAGCAGTACTTC.

V usage is TRBV29-1 and J usage is TRBJ2-3, with D perhaps TRBD1 (6 bases). CDR3 length equals 12 residues. Germline CDR1 SQVTM, CDR2 ANQGSEA. V gave up 0 bases and J gave up 5 bases, with 6 bases separating them. CDR3 DNA: TGCAGCGTTGAAGAAGGGGGAGATACGCAGTATTTT. It is translated as CSVEEGGDTQYF.

This chain connects TRBV9 to TRBJ2-1, with 13 bases aligning to TRBD2. Germline assignment: CDR1 SGDLS and CDR2 YYNGEE. The CDR3 runs to 16 residues. V was pared by 3 bases and J by 8 bases, with 8 bases of the junction left unmatched. The CDR3 bases are TGTGCCAGCAGCGACCCCGGGACTAGCGGGATGGATGAGCAGTTCTTC. It encodes CASSDPGTSGMDEQFF.

The chain links TRBV5-1 to TRBJ2-7; D not certain. CDR3 length: 15 amino acids. Trimming cost V 3 bases and J 5 bases, with 18 bases left between them. Germline CDR1 is SGHRS and CDR2 is YFSETQ. CDR3 bases: TGCGCCAGCAGCTCCTTCCGGGTCCCCTTGAACGAGCAGTACTTC. This encodes CASSSFRVPLNEQYF.

The genes are TRBV29-1 and TRBJ2-7, with 8 bases fitting TRBD2. V lost 4 bases and J lost 4; bases outside the gene matches: 6. The CDR3 has 13 amino acids. Germline CDR1 reads SQVTM; CDR2 reads ANQGSEA. CDR3 sequence (DNA): TGCAGCGTTGGTTTTGCGGGGGGTTACGAGCAGTACTTC. Amino acids: CSVGFAGGYEQYF.

This chain links TRBV7-8 with TRBJ1-1; unclear D gene. CDR1 and CDR2 from the germline V gene are SGHVS and FQNEAQ. The V end was cut by 8 bases, the J end by 1 base, with 5 bases between. The CDR3 runs 11 residues. CDR3 coding DNA: TGTGCCAGCGGGAGGAACACTGAAGCTTTCTTT. Encoded protein: CASGRNTEAFF.

The chain couples TRBV5-1 to TRBJ2-6; weak D call: TRBD1 (6 bases). The V and J ends lost 4 bases and 0 bases respectively, with 8 bases between them. CDR3 length equals 15 residues. Germline-derived CDR1 and CDR2 are SGHRS and YFSETQ. CDR3 loop: CASSVRGSGANVLTF. The CDR3 DNA reads as TGCGCCAGCAGCGTCAGGGGCTCTGGGGCCAACGTCCTGACTTTC.

This rearrangement joins TRBV25-1 to TRBJ2-7; D remains ambiguous. Trimming stripped 1 base from V and 3 bases from J, with 7 bases between. Germline V lookup: CDR1 MGHDK, CDR2 SYGVNS. This CDR3 is built from 13 residues. Written as DNA, the CDR3 is TGTGCCAGCAGTGAATCCACAAGCTACGAGCAGTACTTC. Amino acid sequence: CASSESTSYEQYF.

The V and J genes are TRBV10-2 and TRBJ2-2; perhaps TRBD2 as D (5 bases). Germline V lookup: CDR1 WSHSY, CDR2 SAAADI. The CDR3 extends over 16 amino acids. The ends were cut back, 2 bases at V and 3 bases at J, with 13 bases in the middle. In DNA form, the CDR3 reads TGCGCCAGCAGTGAGGGAGCGGAGGCCCACACCGGGGAGCTGTTTTTT. It is translated as CASSEGAEAHTGELFF.

The chain links TRBV9 to TRBJ2-7; possibly TRBD2 for D (6 bases). Looked up from germline, CDR1 is SGDLS and CDR2 is YYNGEE. The CDR3 sequence is 15 residues long. The V end lost 4 bases, the J end lost 6 bases, and 20 bases lay between the germline ends. The CDR3, as DNA: TGTGCCAGCAGCACTGGGGACTCGCGTTATGGCGAGCAGTACTTC. It encodes CASSTGDSRYGEQYF. Drawing the rest from reference TRBV9 and TRBJ2-7, the complete variable domain is DSGVTQTPKHLITATGQRVTLRCSPRSGDLSVYWYQQSLDQGLQFLIQYYNGEERAKGNILERFSAQQFPDLHSELNLSSLELGDSALYFCASSTGDSRYGEQYFGPGTRLTVT.

The chain carries TRBV18 and TRBJ2-3, with a weak D call TRBD1 (6 bases). Germline CDR1 and CDR2: KGHSH and LQKENI. The length of the CDR3 is 14 residues. Trimming shortened V by 3 bases and J by 2 bases, and 9 bases separated the two germline ends. CDR3 sequence reads: CASSPGQITDTQYF. In DNA form, the CDR3 reads TGTGCCAGCTCACCGGGACAAATCACAGATACGCAGTATTTT.

V gene TRBV5-1 combines with J gene TRBJ2-7; 8 bases align to TRBD1. Per germline, CDR1 SGHRS and CDR2 YFSETQ. The CDR3 runs 17 residues. V was clipped by 2 bases and J by 2 bases; unmatched bases: 12. The DNA of the CDR3 is TGCGCCAGCAGCTTATCTGTCCCGGGACAGGTAGCCTACGAGCAGTACTTC. Amino acids: CASSLSVPGQVAYEQYF.

The CDR3 sequence is CASSGTSGRAWGEQFF. In DNA, the CDR3 is TGTGCCAGCAGCGGAACTAGCGGGAGGGCCTGGGGTGAGCAGTTCTTC. This chain connects TRBV5-6 to TRBJ2-1; TRBD2 matches at 13 bases. V lost 4 bases to trimming and J lost 9 bases; unmatched junction nucleotides: 10. Germline CDR1 and CDR2: SGHDT and YYEEEE. The CDR3 totals 16 residues. Using reference TRBV5-6 and TRBJ2-1 for the parts outside the CDR3, the full variable domain is DAGVTQSPTHLIKTRGQQVTLRCSPKSGHDTVSWYQQALGQGPQFIFQYYEEEERQRGNFPDRFSGHQFPNYSSELNVNALLLGDSALYLCASSGTSGRAWGEQFFGPGTRLTVL.